The TCR beta chain described here comes from a study of shared clonotypes between healthy human individuals. Regarding the study as a whole: The donor pool, a small one, limited the genetic and exposure-history diversity represented. The sole specimen, blood, was sampled, and tissue repertoires likely differ.

This clone was recorded a few times. Its specificity is unknown. Lacking the conserved final phenylalanine or tryptophan, this CDR3 likely reflects a read error. Because the CDR3's place on the DNA is in doubt, the DNA is left out and the CDR3 is given as listed by TCRdb. On ten immunoSEQ deep assay plates, unsorted PBMC DNA was sequenced. Method: immunoSEQ multiplex PCR; TCRdb's copy keeps in-frame clones and lacks some. The data contain about half a million clones, roughly 80% of them singletons. Germline CDR1 is SGHRS and CDR2 is YFSETQ. The CDR3 length is 9 residues, termini included. This TCR derives from a woman between 40 and 50 years old in good health. Some clones in this sample may be carry-over from other donors' samples. Sequencing was done on a sample of PBMCs. This chain joins TRBV5-1 and TRBJ2-3. The CDR3 sequence is CASSLAGHA.